One T cell receptor beta chain is described in this entry. Its antigen is not identified. The entry originates in a study of blood T cells in healthy people across ages. Whole-study results and caveats: Relative to aged donors, long-lived donors carried more naive CD4+ cells and displayed higher diversity.

It was with a sample-barcoded 5' primer and a J-beta primer mix that a second PCR of about 6 to 11 cycles was run. TCRdb itself ran the 5' RACE reads through MiXCR, one entry per CDR3 protein. The profile shows about 970,000 distinct CDR3 sequences, about 51% of them singletons. CDR1 and CDR2 (germline): MNHEY, SMNVEV (reference sequence). The CDR3 length is 17 residues. With V trimmed by 8 bases and J by 6 bases, 17 bases remained unmatched. Sequenced sample: blood. V gene TRBV27 combines with J gene TRBJ2-1, with 9 positions matching TRBD2. This TCR derives from a woman aged 60-75 years in good health. CDR3 in DNA: TGTGCCAGCCGAAAGAATCTAGCGGGGCTATCCGCCAATGAGCAGTTCTTC. It yields the protein CASRKNLAGLSANEQFF.